This TCR beta chain was recorded in a study of vaccination and CD4 T cells after COVID-19. Study summary: Recovered patients in the cohort numbered six men and four women, two of them Hispanic. Subjects got two shots of BNT162b2 or mRNA-1273 vaccine.

Sequencing of cultured CD4+ T cell DNA used the Oncomine TCR Beta short-read assay. Genomic DNA extraction was carried out from cultured CD4+ T cells. TCRdb recomputed calls from the PCR reads with MiXCR, one row per CDR3 protein. The repertoire holds 12,000 or so distinct CDR3 sequences, with around 48% as singletons. This CDR3 spans 15 amino acids. The V gene's germline CDR1 is ENHRY and CDR2 SYGVKD. The V end lost 1 base, the J end lost 2 bases, and 11 bases lay between the germline ends. About this clonotype: Its antigen is as yet unknown.

This sample's treatment: roughly ten-day PBMC culture with coronavirus spike peptide pools or control peptides (ViraFEST assay). The receptor was isolated from a human donor who had recovered from COVID-19. V and J are TRBV10-3 and TRBJ2-5, with D possibly TRBD1 on 6 matching bases. Sequences were obtained from CD4+ T cells from blood, cultured in vitro. The CDR3 spells CAISEWTDRQETQYF. In DNA, the CDR3 is TGTGCCATCAGTGAGTGGACAGATAGACAAGAGACCCAGTACTTC.